The rows below give T cell receptor beta chains drawn from one sample of a study of chemoradiotherapy in HPV16-positive cancers. The method was immunoSEQ multiplex PCR; TCRdb's version includes in-frame clones alone and lacks a portion of them. The sample lists thousands of clones, 85% to 90% occurring once. The source was tumor tissue, collected from a patient who underwent chemoradiotherapy. The receptor set was obtained from a human donor with HPV-associated anogenital cancer. Each CDR3 is given with its conserved first and last residue. A D gene is named only where the DNA matches it firmly. The size field is filled for only some rows; it gives once, few, many or a size class.

>TRBV6-6|-|once|TRBJ2-1
TGTGCCAGCAGTTACCGGGACAACACCTACAATGAGCAGTTCTTC
CASSYRDNTYNEQFF
>TRBV9|TRBD1|-|TRBJ1-1
TGTGCCAGCAGCTCGGACAGGGGGGTGAACACTGAAGCTTTCTTT
CASSSDRGVNTEAFF
>TRBV9|-|-|TRBJ1-1
TGTGCCAGCAGCGTTTCGACAGCGAACACTGAAGCTTTCTTT
CASSVSTANTEAFF
>TRBV6-6|TRBD2|-|TRBJ2-5
TGTGCCAGCAGCTCGTTAGTCCTAGCGGCTCAAGAGACCCAGTACTTC
CASSSLVLAAQETQYF
>TRBV5-4|-|-|TRBJ1-1
TGTGCCAGCAGATACGCTTCTAACACTGAAGCTTTCTTT
CASRYASNTEAFF
>TRBV11-3|TRBD2|-|TRBJ2-1
TGTGCCAGCAGCTTAACTAGCGGACTCAATGAGCAGTTCTTC
CASSLTSGLNEQFF
>TRBV9|-|-|TRBJ2-7
TGTGCCAGCAGCGTAGAAAGGGACAACTCCTACGAGCAGTACTTC
CASSVERDNSYEQYF
>TRBV7-8|TRBD1|-|TRBJ2-3
TGTGCCAGCAGCCCGAGGACAGGGGGCGCAGATACGCAGTATTTT
CASSPRTGGADTQYF
>TRBV9|-|-|TRBJ1-2
TGTGCCAGCAGCGTAGGGGGTACGGCAACTAACTATGGCTACACCTTC
CASSVGGTATNYGYTF
>TRBV13|TRBD1|once|TRBJ2-5
TGTGCCAGCAGCCCGAAAAACAGGGGGAGGGAGACCCAGTACTTC
CASSPKNRGRETQYF
>TRBV9|-|-|TRBJ2-7
TGTGCCAGCAGCGCTCAAGCCCAGGGAGACGAGCAGTACTTC
CASSAQAQGDEQYF
>TRBV28|-|-|TRBJ2-7
TGTGCCAGCAGCCTAAGACGATTGGGATTTTATGCCCACAAAAACGACTACGAGCAGTACTTC
CASSLRRLGFYAHKNDYEQYF
>TRBV21-1|-|-|TRBJ2-7
TGTGTATCCTACGAGCAGTACTTC
CVSYEQYF
>TRBV5-6|-|-|TRBJ1-2
TGTGCCAGCAGTTTCGCGAGTAACTATGGCTACACCTTC
CASSFASNYGYTF
>TRBV29-1|-|-|TRBJ2-7
TGCAGCGTTGAATCCAGGCGGCATTACGAGCAGTACTTC
CSVESRRHYEQYF
>TRBV4-1|-|-|TRBJ1-1
TGCGCCAGCAGCCAAACGCGAGAAGCTTTCTTT
CASSQTREAFF
>TRBV7-9|-|once|TRBJ2-2
TGTGCCAGCAGCTTAGAAACCGGGGAGCTGTTTTTT
CASSLETGELFF
>TRBV6-5|-|few|TRBJ2-5
TGTGCCAGCAGTTACGGCCCGGGCCCTCAAGAGACCCAGTACTTC
CASSYGPGPQETQYF
>TRBV2|TRBD1|-|TRBJ1-1
TGTGCCAGCAGTGAACGGCCGGGACAGTCGAACACTGAAGCTTTCTTT
CASSERPGQSNTEAFF
>TRBV7-9|-|-|TRBJ1-5
TGTGCCAGCAGCGATAGCAATCAGCCCCAGCATTTT
CASSDSNQPQHF